This entry describes one T cell receptor (beta chain). Its antigen is not identified. This record comes from a study of vaccination and CD4 T cells after COVID-19. The germline V gene has CDR1 KGHSH and CDR2 LQKENI. The CDR3 covers 14 residues. Trimming removed 5 bases from V and 2 bases from J, with 11 bases in between. Treatment denoted: approximately nine-day PBMC culture with coronavirus spike peptide pools or control peptides (ViraFEST assay). The assay that was used to sequence DNA from cultured CD4+ T cells was the Oncomine TCR Beta short-read assay. Investigators isolated genomic DNA from cultured CD4+ T cells. TCRdb re-called the PCR reads through MiXCR, storing one row per CDR3 protein. Here the sample spans around 10,000 distinct CDR3 sequences, around 33% being singletons.

The sequenced sample was cultured CD4+ T cells from blood. The receptor comes from a human donor with COVID-19. The chain carries TRBV18 and TRBJ2-3; D possibly matches TRBD1 or TRBD2 (6 bases each). Here the CDR3 reads CASSKGGDTDTQYF. In nucleotides, the CDR3 is TGTGCCAGCTCAAAGGGGGGCGACACAGATACGCAGTATTTT.